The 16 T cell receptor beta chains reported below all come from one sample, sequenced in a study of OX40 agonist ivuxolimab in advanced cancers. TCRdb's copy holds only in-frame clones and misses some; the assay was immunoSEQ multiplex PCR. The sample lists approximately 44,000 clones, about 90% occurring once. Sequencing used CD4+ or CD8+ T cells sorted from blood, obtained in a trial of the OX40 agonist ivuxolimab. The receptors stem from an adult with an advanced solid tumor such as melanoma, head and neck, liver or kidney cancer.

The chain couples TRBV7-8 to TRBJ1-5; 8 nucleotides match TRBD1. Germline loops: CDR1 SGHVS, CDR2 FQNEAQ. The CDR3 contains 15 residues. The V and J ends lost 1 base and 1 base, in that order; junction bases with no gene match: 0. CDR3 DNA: TGTGCCAGCAGCTTAGACAGGGGGAGCAATCAGCCCCAGCATTTT. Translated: CASSLDRGSNQPQHF.

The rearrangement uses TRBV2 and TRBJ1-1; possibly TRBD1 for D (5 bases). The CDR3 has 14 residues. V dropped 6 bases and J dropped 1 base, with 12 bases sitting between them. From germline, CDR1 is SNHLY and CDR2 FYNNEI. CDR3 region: CASRKTEKNTEAFF. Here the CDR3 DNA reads TGTGCCAGCAGAAAGACAGAGAAGAACACTGAAGCTTTCTTT.

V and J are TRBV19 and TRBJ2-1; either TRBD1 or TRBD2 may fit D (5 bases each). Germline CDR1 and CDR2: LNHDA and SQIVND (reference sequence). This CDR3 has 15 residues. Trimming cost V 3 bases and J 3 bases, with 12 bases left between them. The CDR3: CASSIGGGDYNEQFF. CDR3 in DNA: TGTGCCAGTAGTATTGGTGGGGGAGACTACAATGAGCAGTTCTTC.

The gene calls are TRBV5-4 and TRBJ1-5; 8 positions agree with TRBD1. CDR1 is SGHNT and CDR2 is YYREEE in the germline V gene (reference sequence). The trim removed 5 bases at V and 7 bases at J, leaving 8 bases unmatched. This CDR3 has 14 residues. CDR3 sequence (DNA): TGTGCCAGCAGTTACCAGGGGGCTGAGCAGCCCCAGCATTTT. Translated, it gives CASSYQGAEQPQHF.

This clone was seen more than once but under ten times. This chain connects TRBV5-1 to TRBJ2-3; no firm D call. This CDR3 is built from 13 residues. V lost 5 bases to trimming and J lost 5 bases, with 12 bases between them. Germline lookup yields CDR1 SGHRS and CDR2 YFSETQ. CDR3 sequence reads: CASRSDLGDTQYF. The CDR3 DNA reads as TGCGCCAGCAGGAGCGATTTGGGAGATACGCAGTATTTT.

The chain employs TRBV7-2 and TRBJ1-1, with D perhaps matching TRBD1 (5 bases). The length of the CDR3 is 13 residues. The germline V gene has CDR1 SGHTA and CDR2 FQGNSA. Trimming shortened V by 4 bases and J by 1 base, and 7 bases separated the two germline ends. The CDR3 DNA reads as TGTGCCAGCAGCTCCGGACAGAACACTGAAGCTTTCTTT. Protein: CASSSGQNTEAFF.

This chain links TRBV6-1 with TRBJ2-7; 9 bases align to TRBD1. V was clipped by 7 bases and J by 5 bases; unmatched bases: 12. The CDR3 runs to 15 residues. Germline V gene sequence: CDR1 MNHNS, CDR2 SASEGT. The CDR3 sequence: CASISLGTGINEQYF. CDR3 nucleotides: TGTGCCAGCATTTCCCTGGGGACAGGGATAAACGAGCAGTACTTC.

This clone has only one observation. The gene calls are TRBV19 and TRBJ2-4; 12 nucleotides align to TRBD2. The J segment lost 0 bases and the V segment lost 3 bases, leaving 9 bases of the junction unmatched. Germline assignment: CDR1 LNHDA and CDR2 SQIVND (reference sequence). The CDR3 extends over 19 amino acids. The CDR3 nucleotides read TGTGCCAGTAGTATTACCGGGACTAGCGGGTTTAGAGCCAAAAACATTCAGTACTTC. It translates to CASSITGTSGFRAKNIQYF.

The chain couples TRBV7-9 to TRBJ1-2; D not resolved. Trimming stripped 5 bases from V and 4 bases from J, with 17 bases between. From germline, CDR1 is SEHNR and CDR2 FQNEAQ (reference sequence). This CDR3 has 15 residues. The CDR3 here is CASSLGSEIIYGYTF. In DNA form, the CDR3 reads TGTGCCAGCAGCCTCGGGTCCGAAATTATCTATGGCTACACCTTC. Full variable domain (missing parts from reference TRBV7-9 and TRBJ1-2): DTGVSQNPRHKITKRGQNVTFRCDPISEHNRLYWYRQTLGQGPEFLTYFQNEAQLEKSRLLSDRFSAERPKGSFSTLEIQRTEQGDSAMYLCASSLGSEIIYGYTFGSGTRLTVV.

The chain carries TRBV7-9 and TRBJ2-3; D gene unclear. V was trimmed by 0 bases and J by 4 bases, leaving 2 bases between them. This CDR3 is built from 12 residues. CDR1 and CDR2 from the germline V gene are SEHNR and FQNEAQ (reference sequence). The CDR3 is CASSLAADTQYF. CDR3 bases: TGTGCCAGCAGCTTAGCGGCAGATACGCAGTATTTT.

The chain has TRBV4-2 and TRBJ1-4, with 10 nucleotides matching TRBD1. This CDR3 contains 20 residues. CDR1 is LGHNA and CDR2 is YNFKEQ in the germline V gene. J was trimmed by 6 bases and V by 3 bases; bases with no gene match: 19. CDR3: CASSHRKRTGGEVSYEKLFF. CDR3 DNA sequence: TGTGCCAGCAGCCACCGAAAAAGGACAGGGGGAGAGGTGTCGTATGAAAAACTGTTTTTT.

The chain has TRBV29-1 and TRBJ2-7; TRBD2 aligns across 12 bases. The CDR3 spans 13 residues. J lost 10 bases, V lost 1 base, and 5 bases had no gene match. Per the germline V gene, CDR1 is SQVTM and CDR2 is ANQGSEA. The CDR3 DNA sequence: TGCAGCGTTGAAGCACTAGCGGGAGGCCATCAGTACTTC. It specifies CSVEALAGGHQYF.

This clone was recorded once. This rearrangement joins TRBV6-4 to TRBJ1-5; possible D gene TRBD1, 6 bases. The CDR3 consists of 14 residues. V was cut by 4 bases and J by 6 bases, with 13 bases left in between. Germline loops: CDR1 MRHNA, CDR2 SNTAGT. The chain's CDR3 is CASSALQGGQPQHF. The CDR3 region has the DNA TGTGCCAGCAGTGCCTTACAGGGCGGTCAGCCCCAGCATTTT.

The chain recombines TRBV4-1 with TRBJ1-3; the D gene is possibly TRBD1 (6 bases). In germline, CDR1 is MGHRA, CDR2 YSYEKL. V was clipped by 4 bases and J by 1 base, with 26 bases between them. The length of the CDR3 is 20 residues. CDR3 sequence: CASSPSTTGTNPGSGNTIYF. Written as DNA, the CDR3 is TGCGCCAGCAGCCCCAGCACGACAGGCACAAACCCTGGGTCTGGAAACACCATATATTTT.

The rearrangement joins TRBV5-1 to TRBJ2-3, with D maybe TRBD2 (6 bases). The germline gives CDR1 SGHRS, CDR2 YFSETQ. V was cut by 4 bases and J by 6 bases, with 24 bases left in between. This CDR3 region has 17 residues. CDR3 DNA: TGCGCCAGCAGCACCCAACCGAGTGGGACTTCCTTTGATACGCAGTATTTT. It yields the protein CASSTQPSGTSFDTQYF.

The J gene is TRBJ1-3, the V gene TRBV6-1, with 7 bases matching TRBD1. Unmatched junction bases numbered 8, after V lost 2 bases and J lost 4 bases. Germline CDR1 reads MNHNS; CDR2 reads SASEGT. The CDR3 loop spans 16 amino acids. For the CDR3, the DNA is TGTGCCAGCAGTGAACCTTCAGGGGGAAAAGGAAACACCATATATTTT. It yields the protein CASSEPSGGKGNTIYF.